This passage covers 19 T cell receptor beta chains from one sample sequenced in a study of Ad26.COV2.S vaccination and SARS-CoV-2 variants. Assay: immunoSEQ multiplex PCR; the TCRdb copy retains only in-frame clones and omits some. This table holds about 350,000 clones, around 84% found once. Documented treatment: some 20 received Ad26.COV2.S at low or high dose, single or two shots; about five received placebo; per-sample allocation not given. The samples were gathered on day 63 after the first injection of vaccine or placebo. Sequencing used peripheral blood, obtained in a trial of Ad26.COV2.S vaccine versus placebo. Source of these receptors: a person between 18 and 59 years old who received the Ad26.COV2.S COVID-19 vaccine or a placebo.

J is TRBJ2-3 and V is TRBV29-1; D is uncertain. The germline V and J ends were trimmed by 8 bases and 5 bases, with 8 bases remaining between them. CDR3 size: 10 residues. Germline values: CDR1 SQVTM, CDR2 ANQGSEA. CDR3 nucleotide sequence: TGCAGCACGTTCGGAGATACGCAGTATTTT. Its translation: CSTFGDTQYF.

The V and J genes are TRBV7-2 and TRBJ1-4; D unresolved. Germline V CDR1 and CDR2: SGHTA, FQGNSA. The CDR3 is 16 amino acids. The V end lost 3 bases, the J end lost 0 bases, and 11 bases lay between the germline ends. Here the CDR3 DNA reads TGTGCCAGCAGCTTGACCGGGCGTGCAACTAATGAAAAACTGTTTTTT. Its translation is CASSLTGRATNEKLFF.

The rearrangement links TRBV7-6 to TRBJ2-7, with TRBD1 matching 12 bases. From germline, CDR1 is SGHVS and CDR2 FNYEAQ. The CDR3 loop spans 17 amino acids. V lost 0 bases to trimming and J lost 4 bases; unmatched junction nucleotides: 7. Here the CDR3 DNA reads TGTGCCAGCAGCTTAGCGGGGCGGGACAGGGGGCTGTACGAGCAGTACTTC. This sequence encodes CASSLAGRDRGLYEQYF.

The chain links TRBV5-4 to TRBJ2-7, with TRBD1 identical over 10 bases. Per germline, CDR1 SGHNT and CDR2 YYREEE (reference sequence). The CDR3 extends over 17 amino acids. V was pared by 4 bases and J by 4 bases, with 14 bases of the junction left unmatched. The chain's CDR3 is CASSGVDPGQGRYEQYF. Here the CDR3 DNA reads TGTGCCAGCAGCGGAGTTGACCCGGGACAGGGGAGGTACGAGCAGTACTTC.

This chain links TRBV9 with TRBJ2-2, with D possibly TRBD1 on 5 matching bases. The CDR3 sequence is 14 residues long. Germline CDR1 reads SGDLS; CDR2 reads YYNGEE. The germline V and J ends were trimmed by 2 bases and 3 bases, with 8 bases remaining between them. The CDR3 loop is CASSVDRYTGELFF. CDR3 nucleotides: TGTGCCAGCAGCGTTGACAGATACACCGGGGAGCTGTTTTTT.

V and J are TRBV24-1 and TRBJ2-2, with 7 nucleotides matching TRBD1. Germline V gives CDR1 KGHDR, CDR2 SFDVKD. The CDR3 runs to 16 residues. J was trimmed by 0 bases and V by 3 bases; bases with no gene match: 3. The CDR3 loop reads CATSDDRAANTGELFF. As DNA, the CDR3 is TGTGCCACCAGTGATGACAGGGCGGCGAACACCGGGGAGCTGTTTTTT.

This chain joins TRBV12-5 and TRBJ2-1, with 10 bases lining up with TRBD2. CDR1 is LGHNT and CDR2 is FRNRAP in the germline V gene. Trimming at V came to 2 bases and at J to 8 bases, leaving 6 bases not matched to a gene. The CDR3 length is 15 residues. CDR3 sequence reads: CASGLRLAGDYEQFF. Here the CDR3 DNA reads TGTGCTAGTGGTTTGCGGCTAGCGGGAGACTATGAGCAGTTCTTC.

V is TRBV18 and J is TRBJ1-5; 8 bases are a match to TRBD1. Germline CDR1 is KGHSH and CDR2 is LQKENI. V dropped 6 bases and J dropped 6; count of bases not matched to a gene: 4. CDR3 length equals 13 residues. This CDR3 is CASSTDRGQPQHF. The CDR3 bases are TGTGCCAGCTCGACAGACAGGGGTCAGCCCCAGCATTTT. Drawing the rest from reference TRBV18 and TRBJ1-5, the complete variable domain is NAGVMQNPRHLVRRRGQEARLRCSPMKGHSHVYWYRQLPEEGLKFMVYLQKENIIDESGMPKERFSAEFPKEGPSILRIQQVVRGDSAAYFCASSTDRGQPQHFGDGTRLSIL.

The CDR3 sequence: CASSYEGTVYGYTF. Here the CDR3 DNA reads TGTGCCAGCAGCTATGAGGGGACAGTCTATGGCTACACCTTC. The V gene is TRBV13, the J gene TRBJ1-2; TRBD1 aligns across 7 bases. Germline loops: CDR1 PRHDT, CDR2 FYEKMQ (reference sequence). J lost 4 bases, V lost 4 bases, and 6 bases had no gene match. The CDR3 extends over 14 amino acids.

The genes are TRBV9 and TRBJ1-2; no definite D call. Germline values: CDR1 SGDLS, CDR2 YYNGEE. The V end lost 0 bases, the J end lost 8 bases, and 8 bases lay between the germline ends. The CDR3 is 12 residues long. The CDR3 bases are TGTGCCAGCAGCGTAGCTGGGGAAGGCTACACCTTC. Translation: CASSVAGEGYTF.

The chain employs TRBV11-2 and TRBJ1-1; possibly TRBD1 for D (6 bases). V lost 5 bases and J 11 bases, leaving 12 bases between the germline ends. Germline CDR1 SGHAT, CDR2 FQNNGV. This CDR3 comprises 11 residues. The CDR3 bases are TGTGCCAGCAGCAAGGGGGGAGGGGCTTTCTTT. Translation gives CASSKGGGAFF.

The gene calls are TRBV20-1 and TRBJ2-7, with 8 bases identical to TRBD1. V lost 3 bases to trimming and J lost 3 bases; unmatched junction nucleotides: 7. CDR1 is DFQATT and CDR2 is SNEGSKA in the germline V gene (reference sequence). CDR3 length equals 14 residues. CDR3 nucleotide sequence: TGCAGTGCTAGTGGCAGGGGGCCCTTCTACGAGCAGTACTTC. Protein sequence: CSASGRGPFYEQYF.

The rearrangement joins TRBV20-1 to TRBJ2-1, with D uncertain. Trimming removed 3 bases at V and 8 bases at J, with 8 bases between. Germline CDR1 reads DFQATT; CDR2 reads SNEGSKA (reference sequence). This CDR3 has 11 residues. CDR3 residues: CSASLMYEQFF. CDR3 DNA sequence: TGCAGTGCTAGCCTAATGTATGAGCAGTTCTTC.

V and J are TRBV10-1 and TRBJ1-1; D call uncertain. The ends were cut back, 7 bases at V and 0 bases at J, with 9 bases in the middle. The CDR3 consists of 13 residues. CDR1 and CDR2 from the germline V gene are WNHNN and SYGVQD (reference sequence). CDR3 in amino acids: CASMRTMNTEAFF. Written as DNA, the CDR3 is TGCGCCAGCATGAGGACCATGAACACTGAAGCTTTCTTT.

The gene calls are TRBV13 and TRBJ1-3; D is uncertain. Germline-derived CDR1 and CDR2 are PRHDT and FYEKMQ (reference sequence). V was trimmed by 5 bases and J by 4 bases, leaving 12 bases between them. This CDR3 is 14 amino acids long. This chain's CDR3 is CASSAAGVGNTIYF. CDR3 in DNA: TGTGCCAGCAGCGCCGCCGGGGTAGGAAACACCATATATTTT.

The rearrangement links TRBV6-5 to TRBJ2-3, with 7 positions matching TRBD1. V lost 6 bases, J lost 2 bases, and 8 bases stayed unmatched. Germline V gene data show CDR1 as MNHEY and CDR2 as SVGAGI. The CDR3 is 15 residues long. The chain's CDR3 is CASSQQGTYTDTQYF. The DNA for the CDR3 is TGTGCCAGCAGCCAACAGGGGACCTACACAGATACGCAGTATTTT.

The J gene is TRBJ2-3, the V gene TRBV24-1, with no clear D. V gave up 1 base and J gave up 2 bases, with 6 bases separating them. CDR1 and CDR2 (germline): KGHDR, SFDVKD. The CDR3 runs to 14 residues. The CDR3 reads CATSDFSNTDTQYF. For the CDR3, the DNA is TGTGCCACCAGTGATTTCAGTAACACAGATACGCAGTATTTT.

This clone was seen more than once but under ten times. CDR3: CASSDASGNEQYF. The CDR3 nucleotides are TGCGCCAGCAGCGACGCTAGCGGCAACGAGCAGTACTTC. V is TRBV5-1 and J is TRBJ2-7; 7 positions agree with TRBD2. This CDR3 contains 13 residues. The trim removed 4 bases at V and 5 bases at J, leaving 6 bases unmatched. The germline gives CDR1 SGHRS, CDR2 YFSETQ.

This clone was observed a handful of times. This chain connects TRBV6-5 to TRBJ1-4; D uncertain. The V gene's germline CDR1 is MNHEY and CDR2 SVGAGI. CDR3 size: 14 residues. The ends were cut back, 7 bases at V and 6 bases at J, with 15 bases in the middle. Written as DNA, the CDR3 is TGTGCCAGCACGGGCGCAGAGGCGTATGAAAAACTGTTTTTT. Its translation is CASTGAEAYEKLFF.